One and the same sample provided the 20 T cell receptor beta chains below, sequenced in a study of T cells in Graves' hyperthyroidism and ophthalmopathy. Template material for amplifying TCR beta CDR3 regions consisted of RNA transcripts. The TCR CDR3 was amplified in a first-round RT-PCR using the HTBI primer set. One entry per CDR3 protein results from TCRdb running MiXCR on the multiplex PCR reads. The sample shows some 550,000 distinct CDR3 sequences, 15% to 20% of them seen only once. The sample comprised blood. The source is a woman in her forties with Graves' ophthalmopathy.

CDR3 nucleotide sequence: TGTGCCAGCAGTAAAGGAACCTATCAGCCCCAGCATTTT. Its translation: CASSKGTYQPQHF. The chain carries TRBV27 and TRBJ1-5, with no clear D. The germline V gene has CDR1 MNHEY and CDR2 SMNVEV (reference sequence). The V and J ends lost 5 bases and 5 bases respectively, with 10 bases between them. The CDR3 loop spans 13 amino acids.

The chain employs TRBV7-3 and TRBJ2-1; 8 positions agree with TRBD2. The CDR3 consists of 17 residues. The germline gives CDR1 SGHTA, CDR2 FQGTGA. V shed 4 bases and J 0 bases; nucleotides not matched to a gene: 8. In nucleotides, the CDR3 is TGTGCCAGCAGCTCGCTTTTAGCGGGAAGCTCCTACAATGAGCAGTTCTTC. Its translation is CASSSLLAGSSYNEQFF.

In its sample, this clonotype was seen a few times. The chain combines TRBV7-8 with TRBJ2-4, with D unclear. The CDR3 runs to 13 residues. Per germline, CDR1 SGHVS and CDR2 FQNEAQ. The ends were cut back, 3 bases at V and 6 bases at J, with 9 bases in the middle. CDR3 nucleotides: TGTGCCAGCAGCTTTGGTAACCTAAACATTCAGTACTTC. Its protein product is CASSFGNLNIQYF. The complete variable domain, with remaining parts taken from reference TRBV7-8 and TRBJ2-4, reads GAGVSQSPRYKVAKRGQDVALRCDPISGHVSLFWYQQALGQGPEFLTYFQNEAQLDKSGLPSDRFFAERPEGSVSTLKIQRTQQEDSAVYLCASSFGNLNIQYFGAGTRLSVL.

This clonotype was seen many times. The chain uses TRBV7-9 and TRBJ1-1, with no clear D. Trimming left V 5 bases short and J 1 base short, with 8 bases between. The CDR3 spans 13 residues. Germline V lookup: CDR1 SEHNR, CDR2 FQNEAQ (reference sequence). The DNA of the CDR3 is TGTGCCAGCAGCAGGACGGCGAACACTGAAGCTTTCTTT. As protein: CASSRTANTEAFF.

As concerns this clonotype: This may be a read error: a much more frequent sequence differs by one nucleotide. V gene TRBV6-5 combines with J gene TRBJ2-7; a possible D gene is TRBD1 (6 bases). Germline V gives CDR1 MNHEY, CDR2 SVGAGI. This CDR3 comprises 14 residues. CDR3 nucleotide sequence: TGTGTCAGCAGCTACCTCGACAGGACCTACGAGCAGTACTTC. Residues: CVSSYLDRTYEQYF.

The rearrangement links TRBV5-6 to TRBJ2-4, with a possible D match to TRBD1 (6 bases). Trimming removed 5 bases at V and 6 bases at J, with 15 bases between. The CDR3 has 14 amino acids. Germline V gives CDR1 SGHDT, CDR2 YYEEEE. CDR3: CASSLTGNPNIQYF. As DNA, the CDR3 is TGTGCCAGCAGTCTTACAGGGAATCCAAACATTCAGTACTTC.

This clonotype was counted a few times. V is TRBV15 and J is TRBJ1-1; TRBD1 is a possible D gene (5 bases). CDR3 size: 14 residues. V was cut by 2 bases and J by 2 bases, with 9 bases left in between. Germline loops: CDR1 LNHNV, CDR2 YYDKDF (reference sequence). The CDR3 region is CATSRSQGNTEAFF. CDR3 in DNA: TGTGCCACCAGCAGATCTCAGGGAAACACTGAAGCTTTCTTT.

The CDR3 DNA reads TGTGCCAGCACCCGGGGTGGGTCAGAGACCCAGTACTTC. It specifies CASTRGGSETQYF. The chain recombines TRBV2 with TRBJ2-5; D might be TRBD2 (5 bases). V was clipped by 7 bases and J by 4 bases, with 13 bases between them. The CDR3 totals 13 residues. CDR1 and CDR2 from the germline V gene are SNHLY and FYNNEI.

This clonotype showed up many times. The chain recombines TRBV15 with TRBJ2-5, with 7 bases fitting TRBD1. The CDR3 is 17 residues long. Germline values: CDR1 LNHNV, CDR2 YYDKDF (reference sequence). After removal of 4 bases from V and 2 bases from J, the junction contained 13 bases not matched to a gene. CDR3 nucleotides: TGTGCCACCAGCACCGTAGGGGACAGTTGGATACAAGAGACCCAGTACTTC. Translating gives CATSTVGDSWIQETQYF.

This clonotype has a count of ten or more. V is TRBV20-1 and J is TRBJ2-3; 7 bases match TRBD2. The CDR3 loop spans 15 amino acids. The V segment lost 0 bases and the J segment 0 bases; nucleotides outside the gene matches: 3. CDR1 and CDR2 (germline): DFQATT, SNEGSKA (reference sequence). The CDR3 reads CSARDRAGSTDTQYF. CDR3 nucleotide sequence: TGCAGTGCTAGAGACAGAGCGGGGAGCACAGATACGCAGTATTTT.

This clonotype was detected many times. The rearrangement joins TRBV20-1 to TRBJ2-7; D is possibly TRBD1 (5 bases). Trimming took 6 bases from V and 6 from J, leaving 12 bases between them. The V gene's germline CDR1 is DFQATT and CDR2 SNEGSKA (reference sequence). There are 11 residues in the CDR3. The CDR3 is CSAKFQGEQYF. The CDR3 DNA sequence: TGCAGTGCCAAGTTCCAGGGCGAGCAGTACTTC.

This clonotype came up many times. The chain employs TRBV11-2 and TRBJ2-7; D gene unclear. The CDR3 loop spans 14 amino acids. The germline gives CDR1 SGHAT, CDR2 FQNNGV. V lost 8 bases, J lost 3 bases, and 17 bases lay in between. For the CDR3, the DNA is TGTGCCAGCCGCCCGTCTTCCACCCTCTACGAGCAGTACTTC. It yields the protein CASRPSSTLYEQYF. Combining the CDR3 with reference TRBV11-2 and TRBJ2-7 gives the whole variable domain EAGVAQSPRYKIIEKRQSVAFWCNPISGHATLYWYQQILGQGPKLLIQFQNNGVVDDSQLPKDRFSAERLKGVDSTLKIQPAKLEDSAVYLCASRPSSTLYEQYFGPGTRLTVT.

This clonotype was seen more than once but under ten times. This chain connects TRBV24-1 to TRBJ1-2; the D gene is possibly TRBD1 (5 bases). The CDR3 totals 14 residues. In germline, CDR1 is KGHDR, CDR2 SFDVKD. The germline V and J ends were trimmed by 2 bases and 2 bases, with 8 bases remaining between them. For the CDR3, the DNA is TGTGCCACCAGTGATTCCCGACAGAACTATGGCTACACCTTC. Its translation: CATSDSRQNYGYTF.

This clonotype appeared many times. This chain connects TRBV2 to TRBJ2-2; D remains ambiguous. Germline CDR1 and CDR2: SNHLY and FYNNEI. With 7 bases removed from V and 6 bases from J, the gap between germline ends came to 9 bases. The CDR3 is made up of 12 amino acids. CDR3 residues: CASTYSPGELFF. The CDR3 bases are TGTGCCAGCACTTATAGTCCCGGGGAGCTGTTTTTT.

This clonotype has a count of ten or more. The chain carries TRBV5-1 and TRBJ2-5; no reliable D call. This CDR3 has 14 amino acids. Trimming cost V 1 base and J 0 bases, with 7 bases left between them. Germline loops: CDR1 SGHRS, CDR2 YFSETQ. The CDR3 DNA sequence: TGCGCCAGCAGCTTGAAGCAGGACCAAGAGACCCAGTACTTC. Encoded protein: CASSLKQDQETQYF.

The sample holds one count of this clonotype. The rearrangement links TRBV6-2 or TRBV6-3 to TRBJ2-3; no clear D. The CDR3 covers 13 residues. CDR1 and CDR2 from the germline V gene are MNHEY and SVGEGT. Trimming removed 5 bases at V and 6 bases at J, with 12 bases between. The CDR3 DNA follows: TGTGCCAGCAGTCAATTGAGAAAGGATACGCAGTATTTT. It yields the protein CASSQLRKDTQYF.

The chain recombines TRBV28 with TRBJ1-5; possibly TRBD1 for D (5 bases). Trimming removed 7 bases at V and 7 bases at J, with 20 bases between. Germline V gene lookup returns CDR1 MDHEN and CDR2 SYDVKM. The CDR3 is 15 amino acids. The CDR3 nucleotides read TGTGCCAGCATCCCCACGGGTAGGGGAAAACAGCCCCAGCATTTT. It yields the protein CASIPTGRGKQPQHF. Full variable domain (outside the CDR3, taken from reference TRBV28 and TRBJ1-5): DVKVTQSSRYLVKRTGEKVFLECVQDMDHENMFWYRQDPGLGLRLIYFSYDVKMKEKGDIPEGYSVSREKKERFSLILESASTNQTSMYLCASIPTGRGKQPQHFGDGTRLSIL.

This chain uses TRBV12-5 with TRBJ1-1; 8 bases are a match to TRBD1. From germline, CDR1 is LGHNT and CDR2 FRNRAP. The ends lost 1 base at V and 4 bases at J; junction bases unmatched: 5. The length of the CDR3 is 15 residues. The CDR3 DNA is TGTGCTAGTGGTTTGGATCAGGGGGCTGGCACTGAAGCTTTCTTT. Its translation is CASGLDQGAGTEAFF.

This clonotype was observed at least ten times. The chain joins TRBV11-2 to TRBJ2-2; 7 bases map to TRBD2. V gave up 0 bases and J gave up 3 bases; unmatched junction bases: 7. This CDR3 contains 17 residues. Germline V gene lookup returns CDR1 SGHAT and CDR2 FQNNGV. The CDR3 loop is CASSLEGGAAYTGELFF. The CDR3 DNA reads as TGTGCCAGCAGCTTAGAGGGAGGGGCGGCCTACACCGGGGAGCTGTTTTTT.

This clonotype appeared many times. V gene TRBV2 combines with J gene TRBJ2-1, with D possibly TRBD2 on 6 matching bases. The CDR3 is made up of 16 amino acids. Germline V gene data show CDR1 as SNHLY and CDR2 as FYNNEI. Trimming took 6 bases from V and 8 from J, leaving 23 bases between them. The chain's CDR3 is CASSHPLSGAGDEQFF. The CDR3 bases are TGTGCCAGCAGCCACCCCCTTAGCGGAGCTGGGGATGAGCAGTTCTTC.